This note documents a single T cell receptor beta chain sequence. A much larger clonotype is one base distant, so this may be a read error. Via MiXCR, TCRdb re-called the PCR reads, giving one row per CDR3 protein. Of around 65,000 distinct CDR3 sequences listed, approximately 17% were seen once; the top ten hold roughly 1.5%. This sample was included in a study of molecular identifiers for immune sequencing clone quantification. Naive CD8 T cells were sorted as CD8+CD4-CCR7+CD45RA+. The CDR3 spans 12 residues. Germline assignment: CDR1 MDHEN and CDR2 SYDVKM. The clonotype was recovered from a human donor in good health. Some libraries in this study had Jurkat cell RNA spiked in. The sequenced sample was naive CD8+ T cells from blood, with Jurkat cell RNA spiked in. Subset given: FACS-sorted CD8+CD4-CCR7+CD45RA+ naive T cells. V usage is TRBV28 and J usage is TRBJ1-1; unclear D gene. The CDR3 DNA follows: TGTGCCTGCAGTTCCCCCACCAGTAAAGCTTTCTTT. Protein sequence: CACSSPTSKAFF. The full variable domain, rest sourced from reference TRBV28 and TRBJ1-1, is DVKVTQSSRYLVKRTGEKVFLECVQDMDHENMFWYRQDPGLGLRLIYFSYDVKMKEKGDIPEGYSVSREKKERFSLILESASTNQTSMYLCACSSPTSKAFFGQGTRLTVV.